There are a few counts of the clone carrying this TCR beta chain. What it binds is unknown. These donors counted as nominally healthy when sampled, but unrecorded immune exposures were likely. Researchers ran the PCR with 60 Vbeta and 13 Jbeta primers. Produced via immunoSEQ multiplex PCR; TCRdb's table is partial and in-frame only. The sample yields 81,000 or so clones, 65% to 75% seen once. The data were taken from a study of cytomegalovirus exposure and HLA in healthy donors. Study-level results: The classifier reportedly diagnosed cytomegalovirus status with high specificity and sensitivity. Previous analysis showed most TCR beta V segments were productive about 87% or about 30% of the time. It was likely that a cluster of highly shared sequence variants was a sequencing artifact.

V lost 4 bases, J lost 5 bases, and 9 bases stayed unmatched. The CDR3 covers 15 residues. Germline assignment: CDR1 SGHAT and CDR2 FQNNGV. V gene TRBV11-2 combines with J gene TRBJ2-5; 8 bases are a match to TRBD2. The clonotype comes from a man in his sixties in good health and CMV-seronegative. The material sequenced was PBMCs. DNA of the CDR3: TGTGCCAGCAGCTCGGGGGTAGCGGGGAGCGAGACCCAGTACTTC. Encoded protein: CASSSGVAGSETQYF.